This record covers a single TCR beta chain. This receptor's antigen is unknown. Qualities for individual bases were not recorded, and no much larger clone is one base off. For deep sequencing, PBMC libraries mostly used about 490 ng of input genomic DNA, with six replicates for each sample. TCRbeta libraries were prepared with the immunoSEQ hsTCRbeta kit according to the manufacturer's instructions. An Illumina NovaSeq 6000 S4 flow cell was used to sequence the final libraries, which had first been combined to 3 nM. As for the authors' bioinformatics: The immunoSEQ Analyzer handled quality control and preprocessing of the raw data. The analysis was restricted to productive rearrangements, with each unique CDR3 amino acid sequence defining a clonotype. Repertoire clonality was estimated as the Gini-Simpson index, computed with the R package tcR. Student's t test was used to compare Gini indices, while Pearson correlation assessed associations with tumor size change. The source is immuneACCESS, and TCRdb retained only in-frame sequences with V and J called. Part of the clones is not carried over; for the studies checked, unresolved V genes explain less than half of this, and the remainder is unexplained. D and trimming were read from the DNA, whereas the V and J calls and clone size are those reported in that table. Recorded for this sample are about 68,000 clones; 85% of them occurred a single time. The top ten clones comprise less than 4% of the sample.

The CDR3 spans 12 residues, from the cysteine through the phenylalanine. Only CDR3 DNA is held: 36 bases, read in frame from base 1. CDR1 and CDR2, per the germline V gene, are SQVTM and ANQGSEA. V lost 5 bases and J lost 5 bases; the stretch between them is 12 bases long. This sample stems from a study of neoadjuvant anti-PD-1 for oral cavity cancer (dated by TCRdb to about 2021). Concerning the study at large: Before undergoing curative-intent surgical resection, most patients got three to four biweekly nivolumab doses at 3 mg/kg. For patients who did not progress, a fourth nivolumab dose was given around day 43, followed by definitive surgical resection on days 50-56. Under RECIST 1.1, a patient counted as a responder if showing complete response, partial response or stable disease, and as a non-responder if showing progression. There were roughly 11 patients in the parent correlative cohort, and the response rate was 33%.

Read against the paper, the sample's time point label means: after neoadjuvant nivolumab, at surgical resection. The patients had newly diagnosed stage II-IVA oral cavity squamous cell carcinoma and had not received any prior systemic or radiation treatment. The cohort was composed of patients with HPV-negative, locally advanced oral cavity squamous cell carcinoma. No culture maintenance or expansion was done, as the peripheral blood mononuclear cells went straight to analysis. The samples were obtained from a longitudinal correlative study of a single-arm phase II trial testing neoadjuvant nivolumab in oral cavity squamous cell carcinoma. Genomic DNA-based TCRbeta sequencing was performed on subject-matched pre- and post-treatment PBMCs and tumors from three responders and three non-responders. Peripheral blood mononuclear cells were collected once before nivolumab treatment and again after treatment, at the time of surgery. The Maxwell RSC DNA from Cells kit was used to extract genomic DNA from PBMCs.

Broad study findings and their caveats: A higher pretreatment blood Treg/Th17 ratio correlated with both higher pretreatment blood TCRbeta clonality and lower post-treatment tumor TCRbeta clonality. After neoadjuvant nivolumab, non-responders showed significantly higher T cell clonality (Gini index) in PBMCs than responders did. The TCR analyses had only three patients in each response group, and the authors called for validation in larger cohorts.

The input for sequencing was PBMCs, taken after nivolumab (anti-PD-1) treatment. This sequence originates from a person between 40 and 79 years old with oral cavity squamous cell carcinoma. Rearrangement joined TRBV29-1 to TRBJ1-1; TRBD1 might be the D gene, on 6 matching bases. CDR3 protein: CSVLQGPTEAFF. The bases are TGCAGCGTTCTACAGGGTCCGACTGAAGCTTTCTTT.